The 18 T cell receptor beta chains reported below all come from one sample, sequenced in a study of shared clonotypes between healthy human individuals. The naive CD8 subset, CD45RO-negative cells positively selected for CCR7, excluded terminally differentiated effector memory CD45RA+ cells. The table came from immunoSEQ multiplex PCR; TCRdb's copy has only in-frame clones and leaves some out. The sample carries about 2.1 million clones, more than 85% recorded once. The sequenced sample was naive CD8+ T cells from PBMCs. The source of these receptors is a young man in good health. Some clones in this sample may be carry-over from other donors' samples.

V usage is TRBV7-9 and J usage is TRBJ2-7; the match to TRBD1 covers 9 bases. CDR3 size: 16 residues. Unmatched junction bases numbered 17, after V lost 5 bases and J lost 9 bases. Germline CDR1 and CDR2: SEHNR and FQNEAQ (reference sequence). CDR3 amino acids: CASSTHNARDRVVQYF. CDR3 nucleotide sequence: TGTGCCAGCAGCACACATAATGCCCGGGACAGGGTGGTGCAGTACTTC. Variable domain in full (rest from reference TRBV7-9 and TRBJ2-7): DTGVSQNPRHKITKRGQNVTFRCDPISEHNRLYWYRQTLGQGPEFLTYFQNEAQLEKSRLLSDRFSAERPKGSFSTLEIQRTEQGDSAMYLCASSTHNARDRVVQYFGPGTRLTVT.

The rearrangement links TRBV7-9 to TRBJ2-3, with D uncertain. Trimming took off 1 base at V and 0 bases at J, with 8 bases between the two ends. The germline V gene has CDR1 SEHNR and CDR2 FQNEAQ (reference sequence). The CDR3 consists of 15 residues. The CDR3 nucleotides read TGTGCCAGCAGCTTAGTCAGGTCGAGCACAGATACGCAGTATTTT. Its translation: CASSLVRSSTDTQYF.

V usage is TRBV4-1 and J usage is TRBJ2-2; 7 nucleotides line up with TRBD1. Germline lookup yields CDR1 MGHRA and CDR2 YSYEKL. The CDR3 has 13 amino acids. V trimming: 5 bases; J trimming: 4 bases; junction bases outside the gene matches: 1. For the CDR3, the DNA is TGCGCCAGCAGCGACAGGGTCACCGGGGAGCTGTTTTTT. Translating gives CASSDRVTGELFF.

The chain combines TRBV27 with TRBJ2-1; D uncertain. This CDR3 contains 14 residues. The V and J ends lost 3 bases and 1 base respectively, with 7 bases between them. Per germline, CDR1 MNHEY and CDR2 SMNVEV (reference sequence). CDR3 sequence: CASSFAESYNEQFF. The CDR3 nucleotides are TGTGCCAGCAGTTTTGCGGAATCCTACAATGAGCAGTTCTTC.

The chain joins TRBV15 to TRBJ1-1; D perhaps matches TRBD1 (6 bases). Germline V gene lookup returns CDR1 LNHNV and CDR2 YYDKDF (reference sequence). The CDR3 is 13 residues long. V was shortened by 6 bases and J by 1 base, with 9 bases between the two germline ends. The DNA of the CDR3 is TGTGCCACCAGACGCAGGGGGAACACTGAAGCTTTCTTT. This translates into CATRRRGNTEAFF.

This chain uses TRBV5-1 with TRBJ2-1, with D perhaps TRBD2 (7 bases). Trimming left V 4 bases short and J 4 bases short, with 15 bases between. There are 15 residues in the CDR3. The V gene's germline CDR1 is SGHRS and CDR2 YFSETQ. The CDR3 nucleotides read TGCGCCAGCAGCCCCCGGGGGGCGAATTACAATGAGCAGTTCTTC. This sequence encodes CASSPRGANYNEQFF.

The CDR3 DNA sequence: TGTGCCAGCAGCTCAGCTAGTAATGAGCAGTTCTTC. It codes for CASSSASNEQFF. This rearrangement joins TRBV5-4 to TRBJ2-1; D is unclear. V lost 3 bases to trimming and J lost 7 bases, with 8 bases between them. This CDR3 region has 12 residues. Germline V lookup: CDR1 SGHNT, CDR2 YYREEE (reference sequence).

This chain links TRBV27 with TRBJ2-2; D gene uncertain. Trimming pared 5 bases from V and 6 bases from J, leaving 16 bases between. This CDR3 contains 15 residues. Per the germline V gene, CDR1 is MNHEY and CDR2 is SMNVEV (reference sequence). CDR3 sequence reads: CASSRLVLSSGELFF. CDR3 sequence (DNA): TGTGCCAGCAGTCGACTTGTACTATCCTCCGGGGAGCTGTTTTTT.

The V call is TRBV7-9, the J call TRBJ1-1; no firm D call. V was shortened by 3 bases and J by 0 bases, with 17 bases between the two germline ends. This CDR3 has 17 amino acids. In germline, CDR1 is SEHNR, CDR2 FQNEAQ (reference sequence). As DNA, the CDR3 is TGTGCCAGCAGCTTCTTGGGTCCCCGAACCATGAACACTGAAGCTTTCTTT. Translating it yields CASSFLGPRTMNTEAFF.

J is TRBJ2-1 and V is TRBV27; perhaps TRBD1 as D (5 bases). The germline V and J ends were trimmed by 2 bases and 4 bases, with 9 bases remaining between them. CDR1 MNHEY and CDR2 SMNVEV come from the germline V gene (reference sequence). The CDR3 has 14 residues. The CDR3 loop is CASSLRTNYNEQFF. Written as DNA, the CDR3 is TGTGCCAGCAGTTTAAGGACAAATTACAATGAGCAGTTCTTC.

The CDR3 DNA reads as TGTGCCAGCAGTGAAGCGCTTCTGGGTAGGGGGAGCTCCTACGAGCAGTACTTC. It codes for CASSEALLGRGSSYEQYF. V gene TRBV6-1 combines with J gene TRBJ2-7; D possibly corresponds to TRBD1 (6 bases). CDR3 length: 18 residues. Looked up from germline, CDR1 is MNHNS and CDR2 is SASEGT. The V gene lost 0 bases and the J gene lost 0 bases, with 18 bases spanning the gap.

The chain recombines TRBV29-1 with TRBJ2-7; 9 bases line up with TRBD1. CDR1 and CDR2 (germline): SQVTM, ANQGSEA. V was clipped by 1 base and J by 2 bases; unmatched bases: 9. The CDR3 extends over 16 amino acids. The CDR3 here is CSVEVLGQGSTYEQYF. The CDR3, as DNA: TGCAGCGTTGAAGTTTTGGGACAGGGCAGTACCTACGAGCAGTACTTC.

V and J are TRBV5-6 and TRBJ1-1, with 7 positions matching TRBD1. CDR3 size: 15 residues. Trimming cost V 3 bases and J 3 bases; bases outside gene matches: 8. Germline V gene data show CDR1 as SGHDT and CDR2 as YYEEEE. CDR3 nucleotides: TGTGCCAGCAGCTCCAACGACAGGGTAGACACTGAAGCTTTCTTT. Protein: CASSSNDRVDTEAFF.

The gene calls are TRBV7-9 and TRBJ2-1; 7 bases agree with TRBD2. In germline, CDR1 is SEHNR, CDR2 FQNEAQ (reference sequence). The CDR3 covers 16 residues. After removal of 4 bases from V and 5 bases from J, the junction contained 11 bases not matched to a gene. CDR3 sequence reads: CASSYPTSLPHNEQFF. For the CDR3, the DNA is TGTGCCAGCAGCTACCCGACTAGCCTCCCCCACAATGAGCAGTTCTTC. Together with reference TRBV7-9 and TRBJ2-1, the CDR3 gives the full variable domain: DTGVSQNPRHKITKRGQNVTFRCDPISEHNRLYWYRQTLGQGPEFLTYFQNEAQLEKSRLLSDRFSAERPKGSFSTLEIQRTEQGDSAMYLCASSYPTSLPHNEQFFGPGTRLTVL.

V is TRBV18 and J is TRBJ2-1, with TRBD2 identical over 14 bases. J lost 4 bases, V lost 2 bases, and 4 bases had no gene match. Germline CDR1 reads KGHSH; CDR2 reads LQKENI. CDR3 size: 17 residues. The CDR3, as DNA: TGTGCCAGCTCACCAACGGGACTAGCGGGAGTTTACAATGAGCAGTTCTTC. Residues: CASSPTGLAGVYNEQFF.

Comments on this clone: One end of the junction does not line up with germline, which may come from a read error. The chain combines TRBV7-9 with TRBJ2-3, with D perhaps matching TRBD2 (6 bases). CDR1 SEHNR and CDR2 FQNEAQ come from the germline V gene (reference sequence). This CDR3 is 15 amino acids long. CDR3 protein: CASSVGGLAHRYLDF. Written as DNA, the CDR3 is TGTGCCAGCAGCGTTGGGGGACTGGCCCACAGATATCTAGATTTT.

This clone occurred once. The rearrangement links TRBV28 to TRBJ2-5, with 16 bases fitting TRBD2. The CDR3 sequence is 19 residues long. V lost 4 bases and J lost 0; bases outside the gene matches: 8. Germline loops: CDR1 MDHEN, CDR2 SYDVKM. As DNA, the CDR3 is TGTGCCAGCAGTTCCCGGGGACTAGCGGGAGGGCAGTACCAAGAGACCCAGTACTTC. The encoded protein is CASSSRGLAGGQYQETQYF. Full variable domain (missing parts from reference TRBV28 and TRBJ2-5): DVKVTQSSRYLVKRTGEKVFLECVQDMDHENMFWYRQDPGLGLRLIYFSYDVKMKEKGDIPEGYSVSREKKERFSLILESASTNQTSMYLCASSSRGLAGGQYQETQYFGPGTRLLVL.

The V and J genes are TRBV6-5 and TRBJ2-7; D may be TRBD2 (5 bases). Germline CDR1 MNHEY, CDR2 SVGAGI. The CDR3 has 16 amino acids. The germline V and J ends were trimmed by 0 bases and 0 bases, with 12 bases remaining between them. The CDR3 reads CASSYSREWSSYEQYF. DNA for the CDR3: TGTGCCAGCAGTTACTCTAGGGAGTGGAGCTCCTACGAGCAGTACTTC.